The sequence of this T cell receptor beta chain was determined in a study of OX40 agonist ivuxolimab in advanced cancers. Overall study context: The dose-escalation cohort was around 83% male, with a mean age of approximately 62 years, ranging about 20 to 85.

In the case of this clone: The target antigen is unknown.

Looked up from germline, CDR1 is LNHDA and CDR2 is SQIVND (reference sequence). The CDR3 covers 16 residues. With V trimmed by 7 bases and J by 4 bases, 11 bases remained unmatched. Study-wide results and limits: Low levels of normalized T-cell clonal expansion also appeared in some nonresponders.

The repertoire was sequenced with immunoSEQ multiplex PCR; TCRdb's copy has only in-frame clones and lacks some. The data contain about 99,000 clones, approximately 95% of them singletons. The chain couples TRBV19 to TRBJ2-1; 9 bases match TRBD1. The sequence was collected from an adult with an advanced solid tumor such as melanoma, head and neck, liver or kidney cancer. This specimen was CD4+ or CD8+ T cells sorted from blood, taken in a trial of the OX40 agonist ivuxolimab. For the CDR3, the DNA is TGTGCCAGTACCCCGGACAGGGGACTTCCGTACAATGAGCAGTTCTTC. It translates to CASTPDRGLPYNEQFF.